The 3 T cell receptor beta chains reported below all come from one sample, sequenced in a study of molecular identifiers for immune sequencing clone quantification. TCRdb redid the calling of the PCR reads with MiXCR, one entry per CDR3 protein. The sample has 50,000 to 70,000 distinct CDR3 sequences, less than 20% seen once. Source material: naive CD8+ T cells from blood, with Jurkat cell RNA spiked in. Documented subset: FACS-sorted CD8+CD4-CCR7+CD45RA+ naive T cells. Receptors originate from a human donor in good health. Some libraries in this study had Jurkat cell RNA spiked in.

This clonotype was observed a few times. The rearrangement uses TRBV13 and TRBJ1-1, with D maybe TRBD1 (6 bases). The germline V gene encodes CDR1 PRHDT and CDR2 FYEKMQ (reference sequence). Trimming left V 5 bases short and J 3 bases short, with 16 bases between. The CDR3 totals 15 residues. The DNA for the CDR3 is TGTGCCAGCAGCCCCTCAGGGGACGGTTACACTGAAGCTTTCTTT. It translates to CASSPSGDGYTEAFF. The whole variable domain, remainder taken from reference TRBV13 and TRBJ1-1, is AAGVIQSPRHLIKEKRETATLKCYPIPRHDTVYWYQQGPGQDPQFLISFYEKMQSDKGSIPDRFSAQQFSDYHSELNMSSLELGDSALYFCASSPSGDGYTEAFFGQGTRLTVV.

On this clonotype itself: Because it lacks the conserved phenylalanine or tryptophan at the end, this CDR3 is likely a read error. The chain is built from TRBV29-1 and TRBJ2-7; the match to TRBD2 covers 10 bases. This CDR3 has 16 residues. Germline CDR1 SQVTM, CDR2 ANQGSEA. The V and J ends lost 3 bases and 2 bases, in that order; junction bases with no gene match: 10. The chain's CDR3 is CSVEGLAGVSAYEQYL. The CDR3 DNA is TGCAGCGTTGAGGGGCTAGCGGGAGTGTCGGCCTACGAGCAGTACCTC.

This clonotype was seen many times. The V call is TRBV28, the J call TRBJ2-3; 11 bases line up with TRBD2. Trimming took 5 bases from V and 7 from J; bases not matched to a gene: 5. Germline-derived CDR1 and CDR2 are MDHEN and SYDVKM. The CDR3 totals 14 residues. This chain's CDR3 is CASSVAGGPHTQYF. CDR3 in DNA: TGTGCCAGCAGTGTAGCGGGAGGGCCGCATACGCAGTATTTT.